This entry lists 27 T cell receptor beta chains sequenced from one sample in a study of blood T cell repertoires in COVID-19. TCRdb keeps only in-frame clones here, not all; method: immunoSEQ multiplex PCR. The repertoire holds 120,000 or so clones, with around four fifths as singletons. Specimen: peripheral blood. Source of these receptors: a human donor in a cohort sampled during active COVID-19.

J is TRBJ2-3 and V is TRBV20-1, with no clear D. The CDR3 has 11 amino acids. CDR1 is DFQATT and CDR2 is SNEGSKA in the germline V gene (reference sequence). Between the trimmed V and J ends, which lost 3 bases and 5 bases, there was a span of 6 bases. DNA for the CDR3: TGCAGTGCTAGTTCGGTAGATACGCAGTATTTT. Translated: CSASSVDTQYF.

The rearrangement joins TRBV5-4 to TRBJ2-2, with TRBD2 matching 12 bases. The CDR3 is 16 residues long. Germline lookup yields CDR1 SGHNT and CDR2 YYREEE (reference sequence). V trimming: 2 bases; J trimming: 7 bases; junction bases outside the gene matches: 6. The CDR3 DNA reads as TGTGCCAGCAGCTTCAAGACTAGCGGGAGAGTCGGGGAGCTGTTTTTT. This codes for CASSFKTSGRVGELFF.

DNA of the CDR3: TGTGCCAGTTCGACAGGGGTAGCAACTAATGAAAAACTGTTTTTT. Its protein product is CASSTGVATNEKLFF. The chain recombines TRBV5-8 with TRBJ1-4; 8 bases line up with TRBD1. Germline CDR1 reads SGHTS; CDR2 reads YDEGEE. V was pared by 8 bases and J by 0 bases, with 6 bases of the junction left unmatched. The CDR3 is 15 amino acids.

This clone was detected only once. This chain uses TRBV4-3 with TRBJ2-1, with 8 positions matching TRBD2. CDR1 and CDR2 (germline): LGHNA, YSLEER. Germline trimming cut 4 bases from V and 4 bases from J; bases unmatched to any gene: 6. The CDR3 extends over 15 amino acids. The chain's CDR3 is CASSPYGGGYNEQFF. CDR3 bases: TGCGCCAGCAGCCCCTACGGGGGGGGTTACAATGAGCAGTTCTTC.

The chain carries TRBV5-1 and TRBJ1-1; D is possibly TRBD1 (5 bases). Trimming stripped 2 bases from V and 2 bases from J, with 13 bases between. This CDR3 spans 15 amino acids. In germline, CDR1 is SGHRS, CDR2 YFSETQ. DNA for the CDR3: TGCGCCAGCAGCTTCGGAGGGGCAGACAACACTGAAGCTTTCTTT. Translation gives CASSFGGADNTEAFF.

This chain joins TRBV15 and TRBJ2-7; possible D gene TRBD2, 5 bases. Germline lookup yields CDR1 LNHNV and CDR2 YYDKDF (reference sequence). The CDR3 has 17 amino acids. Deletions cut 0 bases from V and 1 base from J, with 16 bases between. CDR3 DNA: TGTGCCACCAGCAGAGATTCGGGGTTAGCGCGTTCCTACGAGCAGTACTTC. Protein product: CATSRDSGLARSYEQYF.

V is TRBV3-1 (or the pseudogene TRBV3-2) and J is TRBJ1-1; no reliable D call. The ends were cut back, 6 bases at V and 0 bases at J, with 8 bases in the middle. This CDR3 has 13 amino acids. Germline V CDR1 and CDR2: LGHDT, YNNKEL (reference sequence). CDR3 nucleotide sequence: TGTGCCAGCAGGCCCCAGATGAACACTGAAGCTTTCTTT. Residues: CASRPQMNTEAFF.

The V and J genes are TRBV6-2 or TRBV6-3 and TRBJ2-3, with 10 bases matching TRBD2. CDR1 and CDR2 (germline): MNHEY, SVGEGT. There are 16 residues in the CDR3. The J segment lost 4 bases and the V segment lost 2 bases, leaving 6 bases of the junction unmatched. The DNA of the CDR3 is TGTGCCAGCAGTTACAGGAGCGGGGGGGCGGCAGATACGCAGTATTTT. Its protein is CASSYRSGGAADTQYF.

CDR3 loop: CASSLGTAEQYF. The CDR3 nucleotides read TGCGCCAGCAGCTTGGGGACAGCCGAGCAGTACTTC. The chain links TRBV5-1 to TRBJ2-7; perhaps TRBD1 as D (6 bases). Per germline, CDR1 SGHRS and CDR2 YFSETQ. Trimming removed 0 bases at V and 6 bases at J, with 7 bases between. CDR3 length: 12 amino acids.

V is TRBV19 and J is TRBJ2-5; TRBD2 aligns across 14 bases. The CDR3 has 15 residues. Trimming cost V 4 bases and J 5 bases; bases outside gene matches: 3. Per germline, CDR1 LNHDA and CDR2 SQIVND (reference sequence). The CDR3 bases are TGTGCCAGTAGTACGGGACTAGCGGGGGTGGAGACCCAGTACTTC. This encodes CASSTGLAGVETQYF. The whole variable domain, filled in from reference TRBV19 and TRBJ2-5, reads DGGITQSPKYLFRKEGQNVTLSCEQNLNHDAMYWYRQDPGQGLRLIYYSQIVNDFQKGDIAEGYSVSREKKESFPLTVTSAQKNPTAFYLCASSTGLAGVETQYFGPGTRLLVL.

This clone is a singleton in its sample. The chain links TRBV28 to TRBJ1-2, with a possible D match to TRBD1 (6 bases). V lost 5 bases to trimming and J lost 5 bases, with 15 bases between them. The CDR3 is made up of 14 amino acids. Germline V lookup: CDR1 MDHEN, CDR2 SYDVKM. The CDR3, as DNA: TGTGCCAGCAGTCAACCCCGGACAGAGTATGGCTACACCTTC. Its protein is CASSQPRTEYGYTF.

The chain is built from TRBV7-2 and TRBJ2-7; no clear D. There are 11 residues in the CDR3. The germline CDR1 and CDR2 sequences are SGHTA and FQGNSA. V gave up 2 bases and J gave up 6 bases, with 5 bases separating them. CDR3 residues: CASSLRLEQYF. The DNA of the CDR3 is TGTGCCAGCAGCTTACGTCTCGAGCAGTACTTC.

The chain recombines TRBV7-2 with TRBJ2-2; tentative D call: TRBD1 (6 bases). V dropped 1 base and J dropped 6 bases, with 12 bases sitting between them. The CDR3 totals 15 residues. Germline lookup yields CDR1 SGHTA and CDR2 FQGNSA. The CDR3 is CASSLDPGVPGELFF. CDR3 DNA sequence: TGTGCCAGCAGCTTAGATCCAGGGGTCCCCGGGGAGCTGTTTTTT.

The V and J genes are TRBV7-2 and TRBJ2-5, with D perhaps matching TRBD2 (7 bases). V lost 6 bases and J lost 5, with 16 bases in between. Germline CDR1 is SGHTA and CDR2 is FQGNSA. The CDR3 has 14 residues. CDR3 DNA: TGTGCCAGCAGGTGGCGGGGGCGCGCGGAGACCCAGTACTTC. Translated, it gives CASRWRGRAETQYF.

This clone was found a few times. CDR3 bases: TGTGCCAGCAGCTTCCAGGGGGCGGGGGAGACCCAGTACTTC. This gives the protein CASSFQGAGETQYF. This chain joins TRBV7-3 and TRBJ2-5; 8 bases map to TRBD1. The CDR3 is made up of 14 amino acids. V lost 3 bases and J lost 5; bases outside the gene matches: 5. CDR1 is SGHTA and CDR2 is FQGTGA in the germline V gene.

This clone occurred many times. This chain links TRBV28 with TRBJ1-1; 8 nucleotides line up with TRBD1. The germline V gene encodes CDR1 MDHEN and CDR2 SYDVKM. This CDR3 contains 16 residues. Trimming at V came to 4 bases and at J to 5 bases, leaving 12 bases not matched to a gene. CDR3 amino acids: CASSSRQGRKGTEAFF. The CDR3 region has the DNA TGTGCCAGCAGTTCGAGACAGGGGAGGAAGGGGACTGAAGCTTTCTTT.

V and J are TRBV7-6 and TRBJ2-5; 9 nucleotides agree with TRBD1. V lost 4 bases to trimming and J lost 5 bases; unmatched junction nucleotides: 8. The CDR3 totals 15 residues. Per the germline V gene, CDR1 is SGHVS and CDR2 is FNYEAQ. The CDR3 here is CASSSNRGRRETQYF. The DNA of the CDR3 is TGTGCCAGCAGCTCGAACAGGGGGCGAAGGGAGACCCAGTACTTC.

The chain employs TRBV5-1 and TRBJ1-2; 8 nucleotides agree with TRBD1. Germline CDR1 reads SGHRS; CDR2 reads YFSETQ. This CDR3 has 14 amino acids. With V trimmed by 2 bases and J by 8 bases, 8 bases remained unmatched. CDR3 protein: CASSLGQGLDGYTF. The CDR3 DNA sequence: TGCGCCAGCAGCTTAGGACAGGGTCTGGACGGCTACACCTTC.

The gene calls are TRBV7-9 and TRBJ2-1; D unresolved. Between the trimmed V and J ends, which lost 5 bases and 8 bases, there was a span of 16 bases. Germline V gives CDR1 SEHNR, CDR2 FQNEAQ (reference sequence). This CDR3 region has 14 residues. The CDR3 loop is CASSADATKDEQFF. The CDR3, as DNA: TGTGCCAGCAGCGCCGACGCTACTAAGGATGAGCAGTTCTTC.

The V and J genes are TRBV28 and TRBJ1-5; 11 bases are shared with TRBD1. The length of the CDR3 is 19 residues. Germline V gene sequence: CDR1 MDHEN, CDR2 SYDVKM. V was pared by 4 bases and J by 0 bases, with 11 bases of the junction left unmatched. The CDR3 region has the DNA TGTGCCAGCAGTTCTGGGATTGGACAGGGGGCCTATAGCAATCAGCCCCAGCATTTT. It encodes CASSSGIGQGAYSNQPQHF.

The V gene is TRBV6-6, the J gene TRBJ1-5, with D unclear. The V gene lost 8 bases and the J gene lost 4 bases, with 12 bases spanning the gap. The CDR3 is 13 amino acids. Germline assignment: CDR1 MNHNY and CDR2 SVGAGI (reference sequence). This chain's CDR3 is CASEPPGNQPQHF. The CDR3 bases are TGTGCCAGCGAGCCCCCGGGGAATCAGCCCCAGCATTTT.

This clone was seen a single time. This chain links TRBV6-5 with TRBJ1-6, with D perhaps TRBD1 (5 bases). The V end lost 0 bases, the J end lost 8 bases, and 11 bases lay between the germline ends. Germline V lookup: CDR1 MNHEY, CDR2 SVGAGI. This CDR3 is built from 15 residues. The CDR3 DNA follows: TGTGCCAGCAGTTACTCGAGGCAGGGCTATTCACCCCTCCACTTT. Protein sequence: CASSYSRQGYSPLHF.

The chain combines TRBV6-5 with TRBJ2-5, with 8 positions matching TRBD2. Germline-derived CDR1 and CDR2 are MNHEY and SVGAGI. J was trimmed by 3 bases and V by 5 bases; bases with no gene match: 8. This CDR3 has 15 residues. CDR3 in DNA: TGTGCCAGCAGTCCATACGGGACTAGAGAAGAGACCCAGTACTTC. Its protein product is CASSPYGTREETQYF.

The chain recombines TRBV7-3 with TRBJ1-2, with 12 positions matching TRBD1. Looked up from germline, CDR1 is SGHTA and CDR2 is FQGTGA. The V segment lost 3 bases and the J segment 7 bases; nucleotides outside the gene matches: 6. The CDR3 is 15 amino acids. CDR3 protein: CASSLGTGGIGGYTF. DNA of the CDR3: TGTGCCAGCAGCTTGGGGACAGGGGGCATCGGTGGCTACACCTTC.

CDR3 region: CASSPLTGGHYGYTF. The CDR3 DNA sequence: TGTGCCAGCAGTCCGCTTACCGGCGGGCACTATGGCTACACCTTC. The chain has TRBV27 and TRBJ1-2, with D unresolved. V was shortened by 5 bases and J by 3 bases, with 16 bases between the two germline ends. Germline CDR1 and CDR2: MNHEY and SMNVEV (reference sequence). This CDR3 spans 15 amino acids.

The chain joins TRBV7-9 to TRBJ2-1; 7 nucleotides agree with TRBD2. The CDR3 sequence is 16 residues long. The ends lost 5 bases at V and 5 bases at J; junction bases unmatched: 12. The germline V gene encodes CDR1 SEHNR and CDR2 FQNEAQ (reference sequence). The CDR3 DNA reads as TGTGCCAGCAGCACTCTCCGGGCGGGAGTCCACAATGAGCAGTTCTTC. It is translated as CASSTLRAGVHNEQFF. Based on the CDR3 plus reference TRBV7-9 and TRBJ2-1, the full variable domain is DTGVSQNPRHKITKRGQNVTFRCDPISEHNRLYWYRQTLGQGPEFLTYFQNEAQLEKSRLLSDRFSAERPKGSFSTLEIQRTEQGDSAMYLCASSTLRAGVHNEQFFGPGTRLTVL.

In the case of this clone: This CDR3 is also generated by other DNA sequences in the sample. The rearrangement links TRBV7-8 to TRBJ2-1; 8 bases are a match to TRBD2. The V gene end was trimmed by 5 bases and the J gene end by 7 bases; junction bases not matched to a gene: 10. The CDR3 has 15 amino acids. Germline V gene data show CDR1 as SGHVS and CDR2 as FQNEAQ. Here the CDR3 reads CASSTDTLADNEQFF. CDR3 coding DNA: TGTGCCAGCAGCACGGATACACTAGCGGATAATGAGCAGTTCTTC.